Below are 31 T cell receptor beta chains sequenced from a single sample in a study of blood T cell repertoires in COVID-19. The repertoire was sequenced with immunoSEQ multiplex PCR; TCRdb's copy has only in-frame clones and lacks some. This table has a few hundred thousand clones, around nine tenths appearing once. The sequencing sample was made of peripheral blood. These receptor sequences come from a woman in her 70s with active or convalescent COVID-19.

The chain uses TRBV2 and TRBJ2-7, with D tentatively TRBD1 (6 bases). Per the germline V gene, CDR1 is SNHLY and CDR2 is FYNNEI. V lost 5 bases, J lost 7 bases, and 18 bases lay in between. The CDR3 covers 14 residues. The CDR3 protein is CASSFTGTLGEQYF. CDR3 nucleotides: TGTGCCAGCAGTTTCACCGGGACACTGGGGGAGCAGTACTTC.

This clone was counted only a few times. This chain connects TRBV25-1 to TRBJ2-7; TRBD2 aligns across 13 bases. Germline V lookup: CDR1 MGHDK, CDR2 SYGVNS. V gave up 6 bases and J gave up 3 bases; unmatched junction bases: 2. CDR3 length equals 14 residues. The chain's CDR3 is CASSGLAGVYEQYF. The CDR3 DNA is TGTGCCAGCAGCGGACTAGCGGGGGTCTACGAGCAGTACTTC.

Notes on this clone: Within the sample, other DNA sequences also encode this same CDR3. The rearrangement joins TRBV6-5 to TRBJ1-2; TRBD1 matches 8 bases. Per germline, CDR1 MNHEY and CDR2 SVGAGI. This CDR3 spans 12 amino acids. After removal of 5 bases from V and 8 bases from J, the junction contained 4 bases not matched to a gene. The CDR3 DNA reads TGTGCCAGCAGTCGGACAGGGAACGGCTACACCTTC. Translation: CASSRTGNGYTF.

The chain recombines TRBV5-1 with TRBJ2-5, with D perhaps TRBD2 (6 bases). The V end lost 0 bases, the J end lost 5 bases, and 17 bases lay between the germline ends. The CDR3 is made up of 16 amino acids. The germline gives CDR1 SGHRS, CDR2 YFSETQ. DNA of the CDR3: TGCGCCAGCAGCTTGGATCGCGGGGCCAGTTGGGAGACCCAGTACTTC. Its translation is CASSLDRGASWETQYF.

CDR3 DNA sequence: TGTGCCAGTAGTATCCCCAGGGGAGTAGCCGGAAACACCATATATTTT. It encodes CASSIPRGVAGNTIYF. The chain joins TRBV19 to TRBJ1-3; D may be TRBD1 (6 bases). The CDR3 is 16 amino acids. Trimming took off 3 bases at V and 4 bases at J, with 16 bases between the two ends. Germline values: CDR1 LNHDA, CDR2 SQIVND (reference sequence).

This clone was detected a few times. CDR3 loop: CASSSRQGAPNGYTF. As DNA, the CDR3 is TGTGCCAGCAGCTCCCGACAGGGTGCCCCGAATGGCTACACCTTC. The rearrangement joins TRBV5-5 to TRBJ1-2; 7 positions match TRBD1. The CDR3 covers 15 residues. Trimming at V came to 3 bases and at J to 6 bases, leaving 11 bases not matched to a gene. Looked up from germline, CDR1 is SGHKS and CDR2 is YYEKEE (reference sequence). Full variable domain (missing parts from reference TRBV5-5 and TRBJ1-2): DAGVTQSPTHLIKTRGQQVTLRCSPISGHKSVSWYQQVLGQGPQFIFQYYEKEERGRGNFPDRFSARQFPNYSSELNVNALLLGDSALYLCASSSRQGAPNGYTFGSGTRLTVV.

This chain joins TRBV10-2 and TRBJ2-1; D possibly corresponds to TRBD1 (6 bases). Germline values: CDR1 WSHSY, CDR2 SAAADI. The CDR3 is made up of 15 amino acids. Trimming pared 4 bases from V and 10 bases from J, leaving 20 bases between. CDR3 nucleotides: TGCGCCAGCAGTGCGGGGTTTAGCCCTGACAGGGAGCAGTTCTTC. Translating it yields CASSAGFSPDREQFF.

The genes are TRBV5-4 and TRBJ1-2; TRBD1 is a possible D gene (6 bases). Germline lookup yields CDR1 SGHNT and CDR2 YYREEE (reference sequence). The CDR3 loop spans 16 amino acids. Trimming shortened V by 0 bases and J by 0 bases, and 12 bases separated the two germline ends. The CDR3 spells CASSLGRRQANYGYTF. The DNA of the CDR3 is TGTGCCAGCAGCTTGGGGCGGCGACAGGCTAACTATGGCTACACCTTC.

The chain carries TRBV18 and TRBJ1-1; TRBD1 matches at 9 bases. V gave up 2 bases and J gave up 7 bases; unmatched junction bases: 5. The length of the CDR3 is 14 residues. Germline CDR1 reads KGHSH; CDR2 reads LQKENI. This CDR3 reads CASSPIPGQGEAFF. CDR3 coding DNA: TGTGCCAGCTCACCAATTCCGGGACAGGGTGAAGCTTTCTTT.

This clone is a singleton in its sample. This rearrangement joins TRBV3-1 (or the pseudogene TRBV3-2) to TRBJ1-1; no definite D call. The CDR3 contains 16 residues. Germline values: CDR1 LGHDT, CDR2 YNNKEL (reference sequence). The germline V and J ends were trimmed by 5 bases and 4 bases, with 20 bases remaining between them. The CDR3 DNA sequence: TGTGCCAGCAGCGAAACGTCGACACTTTCTGGCACTGAAGCTTTCTTT. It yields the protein CASSETSTLSGTEAFF.

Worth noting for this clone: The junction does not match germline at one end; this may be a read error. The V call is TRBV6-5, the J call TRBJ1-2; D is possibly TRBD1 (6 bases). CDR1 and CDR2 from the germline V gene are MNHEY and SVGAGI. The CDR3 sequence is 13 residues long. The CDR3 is CASSSGRDNGHTF. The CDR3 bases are TGTGCCAGCAGTTCCGGCAGGGACAATGGCCACACCTTC.

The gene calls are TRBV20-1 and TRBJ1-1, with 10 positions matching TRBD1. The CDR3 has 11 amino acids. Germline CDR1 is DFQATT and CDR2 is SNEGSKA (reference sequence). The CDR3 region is CSGDRGAEAFF. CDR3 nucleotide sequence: TGCAGCGGGGACAGGGGCGCTGAAGCTTTCTTT.

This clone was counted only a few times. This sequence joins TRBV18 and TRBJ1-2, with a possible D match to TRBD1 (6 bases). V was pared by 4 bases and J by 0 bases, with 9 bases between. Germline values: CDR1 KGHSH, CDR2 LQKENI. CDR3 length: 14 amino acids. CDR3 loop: CASSLNRANYGYTF. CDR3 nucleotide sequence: TGTGCCAGCTCACTTAACAGGGCTAACTATGGCTACACCTTC.

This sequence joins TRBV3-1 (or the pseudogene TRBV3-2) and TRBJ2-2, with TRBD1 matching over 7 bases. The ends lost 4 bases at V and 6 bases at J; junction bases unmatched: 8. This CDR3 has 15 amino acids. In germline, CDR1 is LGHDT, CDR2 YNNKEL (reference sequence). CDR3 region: CASSPRQGRAGELFF. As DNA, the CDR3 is TGTGCCAGCAGCCCGCGACAGGGAAGGGCCGGGGAGCTGTTTTTT.

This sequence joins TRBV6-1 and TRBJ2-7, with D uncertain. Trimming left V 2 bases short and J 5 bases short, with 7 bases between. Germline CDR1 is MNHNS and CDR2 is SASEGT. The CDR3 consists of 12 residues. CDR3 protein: CASSENRDEQYF. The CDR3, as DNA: TGTGCCAGCAGTGAAAACCGGGACGAGCAGTACTTC.

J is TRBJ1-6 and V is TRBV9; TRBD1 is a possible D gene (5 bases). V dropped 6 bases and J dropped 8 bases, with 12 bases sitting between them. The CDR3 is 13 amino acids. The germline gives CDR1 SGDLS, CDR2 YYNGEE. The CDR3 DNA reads TGTGCCAGCAACCGGGACTCCGATTCACCCCTCCACTTT. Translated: CASNRDSDSPLHF.

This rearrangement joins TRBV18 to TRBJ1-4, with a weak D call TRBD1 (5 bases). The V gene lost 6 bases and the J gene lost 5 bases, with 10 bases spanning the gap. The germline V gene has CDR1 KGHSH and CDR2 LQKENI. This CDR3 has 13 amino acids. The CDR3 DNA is TGTGCCAGCTCCGATTCAGGGAATGAAAAACTGTTTTTT. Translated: CASSDSGNEKLFF.

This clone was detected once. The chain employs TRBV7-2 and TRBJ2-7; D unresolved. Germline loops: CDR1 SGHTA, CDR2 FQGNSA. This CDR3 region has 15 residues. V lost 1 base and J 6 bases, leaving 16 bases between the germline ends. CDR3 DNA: TGTGCCAGCAGCTTAGGTGGTCAAACAGTATTCGAGCAGTACTTC. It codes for CASSLGGQTVFEQYF.

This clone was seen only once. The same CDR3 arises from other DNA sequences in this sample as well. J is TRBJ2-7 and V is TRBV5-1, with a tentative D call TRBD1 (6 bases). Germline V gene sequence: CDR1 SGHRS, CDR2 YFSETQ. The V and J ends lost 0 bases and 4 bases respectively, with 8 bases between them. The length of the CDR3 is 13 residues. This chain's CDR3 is CASSLGGQYEQYF. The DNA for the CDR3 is TGCGCCAGCAGCTTGGGGGGGCAGTACGAGCAGTACTTC. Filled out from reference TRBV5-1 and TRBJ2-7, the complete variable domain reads KAGVTQTPRYLIKTRGQQVTLSCSPISGHRSVSWYQQTPGQGLQFLFEYFSETQRNKGNFPGRFSGRQFSNSRSEMNVSTLELGDSALYLCASSLGGQYEQYFGPGTRLTVT.

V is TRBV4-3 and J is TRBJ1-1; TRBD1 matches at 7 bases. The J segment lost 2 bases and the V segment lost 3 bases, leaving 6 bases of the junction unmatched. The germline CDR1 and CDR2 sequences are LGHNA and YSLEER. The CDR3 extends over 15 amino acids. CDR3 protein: CASSQQDRDNTEAFF. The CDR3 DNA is TGCGCCAGCAGCCAGCAAGACAGGGATAACACTGAAGCTTTCTTT.

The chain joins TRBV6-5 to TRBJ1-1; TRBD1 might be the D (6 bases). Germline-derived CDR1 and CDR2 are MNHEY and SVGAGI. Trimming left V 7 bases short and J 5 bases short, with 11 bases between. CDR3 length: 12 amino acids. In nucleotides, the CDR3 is TGTGCCAGCATTAGGGGGGGGACTGAAGCTTTCTTT. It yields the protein CASIRGGTEAFF.

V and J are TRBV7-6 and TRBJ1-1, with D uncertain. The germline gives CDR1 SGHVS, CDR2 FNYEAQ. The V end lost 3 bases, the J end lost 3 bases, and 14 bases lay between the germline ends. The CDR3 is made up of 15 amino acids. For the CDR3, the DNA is TGTGCCAGCAGCTTTGAGGCCTTTCGATACACTGAAGCTTTCTTT. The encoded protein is CASSFEAFRYTEAFF.

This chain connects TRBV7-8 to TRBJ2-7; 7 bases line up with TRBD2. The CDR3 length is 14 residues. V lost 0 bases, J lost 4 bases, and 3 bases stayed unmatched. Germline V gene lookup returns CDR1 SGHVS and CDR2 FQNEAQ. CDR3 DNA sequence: TGTGCCAGCAGCTTAGCGGGGGGGTTATACGAGCAGTACTTC. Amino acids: CASSLAGGLYEQYF.

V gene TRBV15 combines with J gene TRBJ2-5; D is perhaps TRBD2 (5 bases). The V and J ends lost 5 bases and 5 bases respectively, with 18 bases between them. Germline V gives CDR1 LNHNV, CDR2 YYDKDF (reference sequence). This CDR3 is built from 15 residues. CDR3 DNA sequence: TGTGCCACCAGCGCCTCGAGGACGTCGGGGGAGACCCAGTACTTC. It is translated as CATSASRTSGETQYF.

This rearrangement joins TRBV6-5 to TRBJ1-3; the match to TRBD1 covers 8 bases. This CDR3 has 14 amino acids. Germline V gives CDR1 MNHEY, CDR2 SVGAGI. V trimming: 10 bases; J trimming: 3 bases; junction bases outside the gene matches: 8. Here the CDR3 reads CATNSGGNGNTIYF. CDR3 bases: TGTGCCACCAATTCAGGGGGCAATGGAAACACCATATATTTT.

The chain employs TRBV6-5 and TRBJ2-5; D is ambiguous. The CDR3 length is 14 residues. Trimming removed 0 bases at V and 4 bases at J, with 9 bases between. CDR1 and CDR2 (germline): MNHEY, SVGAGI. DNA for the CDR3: TGTGCCAGCAGTTACTCAAGGAGTATAGAGACCCAGTACTTC. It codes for CASSYSRSIETQYF.

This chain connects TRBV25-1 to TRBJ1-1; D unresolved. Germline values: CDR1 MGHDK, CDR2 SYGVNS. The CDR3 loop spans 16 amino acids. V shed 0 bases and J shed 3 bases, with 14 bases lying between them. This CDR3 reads CASSEYGSGSHTEAFF. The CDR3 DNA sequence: TGTGCCAGCAGTGAATATGGGAGTGGCAGCCACACTGAAGCTTTCTTT.

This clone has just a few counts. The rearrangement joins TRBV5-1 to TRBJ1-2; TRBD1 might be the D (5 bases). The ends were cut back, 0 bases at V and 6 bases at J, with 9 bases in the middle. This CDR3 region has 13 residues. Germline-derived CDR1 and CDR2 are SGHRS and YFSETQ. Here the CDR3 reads CASSLDQGDGYTF. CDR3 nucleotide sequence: TGCGCCAGCAGCTTGGACCAGGGTGATGGCTACACCTTC. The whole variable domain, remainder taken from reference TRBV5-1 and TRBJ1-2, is KAGVTQTPRYLIKTRGQQVTLSCSPISGHRSVSWYQQTPGQGLQFLFEYFSETQRNKGNFPGRFSGRQFSNSRSEMNVSTLELGDSALYLCASSLDQGDGYTFGSGTRLTVV.

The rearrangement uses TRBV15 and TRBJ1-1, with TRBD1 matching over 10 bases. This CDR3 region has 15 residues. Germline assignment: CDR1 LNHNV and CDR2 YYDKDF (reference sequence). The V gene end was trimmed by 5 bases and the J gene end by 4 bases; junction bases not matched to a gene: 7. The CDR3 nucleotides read TGTGCCACCAGCCCTCGGGACAGGGGCTTCACTGAAGCTTTCTTT. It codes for CATSPRDRGFTEAFF.

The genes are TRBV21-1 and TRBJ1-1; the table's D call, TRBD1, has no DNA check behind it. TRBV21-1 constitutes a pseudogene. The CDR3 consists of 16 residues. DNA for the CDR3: TGTGCCAGCAGCAAAGGGGGCTGTTACATCTTAGCTGAAGCTTTCTTT. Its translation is CASSKGGCYILAEAFF.

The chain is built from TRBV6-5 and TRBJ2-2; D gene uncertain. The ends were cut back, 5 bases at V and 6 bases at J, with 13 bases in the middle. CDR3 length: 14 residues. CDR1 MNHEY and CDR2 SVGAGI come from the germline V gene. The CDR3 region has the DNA TGTGCCAGCAGTCCGATCCCTACCTCCGGGGAGCTGTTTTTT. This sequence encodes CASSPIPTSGELFF.